Below are 9 T cell receptor beta chains sequenced from a single sample in a study of Tregs in tolerant kidney transplant recipients. Clones were sequenced by immunoSEQ multiplex PCR, and TCRdb holds only the in-frame ones, with some missing. The sample lists about 50,000 clones; approximately 89% were seen once. Mixed chimerism was transient after nonmyeloablative marrow transplants from related graft donors. Sequencing was performed on CD8+ T cells from blood (PBMCs), taken 12 months after the transplant. The receptors were sampled from a human patient who received a combined kidney and bone marrow transplant. The graft donor may have given rise to some T cells.

The CDR3 reads CASSPRDRGANYGYTF. The CDR3, as DNA: TGCGCCAGCAGCCCGAGGGACAGGGGTGCTAACTATGGCTACACCTTC. The V and J genes are TRBV5-1 and TRBJ1-2; 10 bases map to TRBD1. Germline CDR1 and CDR2: SGHRS and YFSETQ. The ends lost 4 bases at V and 0 bases at J; junction bases unmatched: 6. The CDR3 contains 16 residues.

J is TRBJ2-1 and V is TRBV15; D is perhaps TRBD1 (6 bases). The CDR3 is 15 amino acids. CDR1 is LNHNV and CDR2 is YYDKDF in the germline V gene (reference sequence). V was pared by 0 bases and J by 4 bases, with 10 bases between. In DNA, the CDR3 is TGTGCCACCAGCAGAGAAAGGACAGCGTACAATGAGCAGTTCTTC. Translating it yields CATSRERTAYNEQFF.

The chain has TRBV29-1 and TRBJ2-7, with 11 positions matching TRBD2. V lost 3 bases to trimming and J lost 6 bases; unmatched junction nucleotides: 10. This CDR3 is built from 15 residues. CDR1 is SQVTM and CDR2 is ANQGSEA in the germline V gene. Here the CDR3 reads CSVEGRTSGSSEQYF. The CDR3 nucleotides are TGCAGCGTTGAGGGGCGCACTAGCGGGAGTAGCGAGCAGTACTTC.

This sequence joins TRBV28 and TRBJ2-7; D may be TRBD2 (5 bases). The ends were cut back, 5 bases at V and 2 bases at J, with 13 bases in the middle. This CDR3 region has 14 residues. Germline loops: CDR1 MDHEN, CDR2 SYDVKM. The CDR3 is CASSPRTGTYEQYF. For the CDR3, the DNA is TGTGCCAGCAGTCCTAGGACGGGAACCTACGAGCAGTACTTC.

This chain joins TRBV5-1 and TRBJ2-7, with 7 bases aligning to TRBD1. The V segment lost 4 bases and the J segment 5 bases; nucleotides outside the gene matches: 3. Germline-derived CDR1 and CDR2 are SGHRS and YFSETQ. The CDR3 extends over 12 amino acids. The CDR3 here is CASSPGQDEQYF. The CDR3 DNA is TGCGCCAGCAGCCCCGGACAGGACGAGCAGTACTTC. The full variable domain, with the rest looked up from reference TRBV5-1 and TRBJ2-7, is KAGVTQTPRYLIKTRGQQVTLSCSPISGHRSVSWYQQTPGQGLQFLFEYFSETQRNKGNFPGRFSGRQFSNSRSEMNVSTLELGDSALYLCASSPGQDEQYFGPGTRLTVT.

The chain employs TRBV27 and TRBJ2-7, with a tentative D call TRBD2 (6 bases). The ends were cut back, 2 bases at V and 3 bases at J, with 8 bases in the middle. The CDR3 has 13 amino acids. Germline V gene data show CDR1 as MNHEY and CDR2 as SMNVEV (reference sequence). CDR3 sequence reads: CASSLAGSYEQYF. The CDR3 coding sequence is TGTGCCAGCAGTTTAGCCGGGAGCTACGAGCAGTACTTC.

This clone has only one observation. This chain connects TRBV19 to TRBJ2-4; perhaps TRBD1 as D (5 bases). The V and J ends lost 3 bases and 10 bases respectively, with 19 bases between them. Germline V lookup: CDR1 LNHDA, CDR2 SQIVND (reference sequence). The length of the CDR3 is 15 residues. The CDR3 sequence: CASSIFWGRAGIQYF. CDR3 nucleotides: TGTGCCAGTAGTATTTTTTGGGGCAGGGCTGGTATTCAGTACTTC.

The rearrangement uses TRBV6-5 and TRBJ2-7; TRBD2 matches 8 bases. Germline values: CDR1 MNHEY, CDR2 SVGAGI. This CDR3 is built from 14 residues. J lost 3 bases, V lost 0 bases, and 1 base had no gene match. CDR3: CASSYSSGSYEQYF. The CDR3 DNA follows: TGTGCCAGCAGTTACTCAAGCGGGAGCTACGAGCAGTACTTC.

The CDR3 here is CASSRRGRLDGYTF. The CDR3 DNA sequence: TGTGCCAGCAGCCGCAGGGGGCGCCTAGATGGCTACACCTTC. The chain is built from TRBV13 and TRBJ1-2; 8 bases are shared with TRBD1. CDR1 is PRHDT and CDR2 is FYEKMQ in the germline V gene (reference sequence). V was pared by 5 bases and J by 6 bases, with 8 bases of the junction left unmatched. The CDR3 has 14 amino acids.